These 24 T cell receptor beta chains share one sample of origin, sequenced in a study of human T cells and chemical hapten exposure. Indicated time point: patch test 3, about 24 weeks after DPC sensitization. As to treatment: therapeutic diphenylcyclopropenone sensitization with weekly scalp DPC. In TCRdb, the RACE reads were re-called with MiXCR into one record per CDR3 protein. The data contain under 130,000 distinct CDR3 sequences, 30% to 35% of them singletons. The sample consisted of whole blood, taken in connection with sensitization to the hapten diphenylcyclopropenone (DPC). The receptor set was obtained from a middle-aged man with alopecia areata. Some clones in this sample may be carry-over from other donors' samples.

The chain has TRBV28 and TRBJ2-4, with 7 bases matching TRBD2. J was trimmed by 8 bases and V by 5 bases; bases with no gene match: 6. CDR1 is MDHEN, CDR2 SYDVKM, per germline. The CDR3 totals 13 residues. The CDR3 sequence is CASSPGGGDIQYF. The CDR3 DNA reads as TGTGCCAGCAGTCCTGGGGGGGGAGACATTCAGTACTTC.

This chain joins TRBV21-1 and TRBJ2-7; the table assigns TRBD1, which was not confirmed against the DNA. TRBV21-1 is described as a pseudogene. The CDR3 sequence is 16 residues long. CDR3 in DNA: TGTGCCAGCAGCGTACCGTGCGGACAGGGTACCTACGAGCAGTACGTC. Translation gives CASSVPCGQGTYEQYV.

This clonotype was seen a single time. The chain carries TRBV6-5 and TRBJ2-5, with D maybe TRBD2 (7 bases). Germline V gene lookup returns CDR1 MNHEY and CDR2 SVGAGI. CDR3 size: 16 residues. Trimming removed 6 bases at V and 7 bases at J, with 24 bases between. The CDR3 protein is CASSPGGAGAEGTQYF. The CDR3 DNA follows: TGTGCCAGCAGCCCAGGAGGGGCGGGGGCGGAGGGGACCCAGTACTTC.

This clonotype was counted only a few times. Its ends do not fully match the called genes, so a read error is possible. The chain links TRBV29-1 to TRBJ2-7; D might be TRBD1 (6 bases). CDR3 length: 13 amino acids. Per germline, CDR1 SQVTM and CDR2 ANQGSEA. DNA of the CDR3: TGCAGCGTCGAAGTCGGGGACACCTACGAGCAGTACTTC. It translates to CSVEVGDTYEQYF.

The gene calls are TRBV7-2 and TRBJ2-1, with D tentatively TRBD2 (6 bases). Per germline, CDR1 SGHTA and CDR2 FQGNSA. The CDR3 runs to 15 residues. Deletions cut 3 bases from V and 1 base from J, with 10 bases between. CDR3 bases: TGTGCCAGCAGCTTCCGCGGGGTGTCCTACAATGAGCAGTTCTTC. Its protein is CASSFRGVSYNEQFF. Looking up the rest from reference TRBV7-2 and TRBJ2-1 gives the full variable domain: GAGVSQSPSNKVTEKGKDVELRCDPISGHTALYWYRQSLGQGLEFLIYFQGNSAPDKSGLPSDRFSAERTGGSVSTLTIQRTQQEDSAVYLCASSFRGVSYNEQFFGPGTRLTVL.

This chain links TRBV11-3 with TRBJ2-1; D is unresolved. Trimming took 2 bases from V and 8 from J, leaving 7 bases between them. Per the germline V gene, CDR1 is SGHNT and CDR2 is YENEEA. This CDR3 has 12 amino acids. Written as DNA, the CDR3 is TGTGCCAGCAGCTTAAGACCCGATGAGCAGTTCTTC. Residues: CASSLRPDEQFF. The complete variable domain, with remaining parts taken from reference TRBV11-3 and TRBJ2-1, reads EAGVVQSPRYKIIEKKQPVAFWCNPISGHNTLYWYLQNLGQGPELLIRYENEEAVDDSQLPKDRFSAERLKGVDSTLKIQPAELGDSAVYLCASSLRPDEQFFGPGTRLTVL.

This clonotype has just a few counts. This chain connects TRBV5-1 to TRBJ2-3; 8 nucleotides agree with TRBD1. V trimming: 2 bases; J trimming: 3 bases; junction bases outside the gene matches: 5. The germline V gene encodes CDR1 SGHRS and CDR2 YFSETQ. The CDR3 consists of 15 residues. The CDR3 nucleotides are TGCGCCAGCAGCTTAGACAGGGGAGGTACAGATACGCAGTATTTT. Encoded protein: CASSLDRGGTDTQYF.

The chain recombines TRBV20-1 with TRBJ2-7; no definite D call. Per the germline V gene, CDR1 is DFQATT and CDR2 is SNEGSKA (reference sequence). This CDR3 comprises 14 residues. Between the trimmed V and J ends, which lost 3 bases and 2 bases, there was a span of 14 bases. The CDR3 nucleotides read TGCAGTGCTAGTATATCATACAAAGCCTACGAGCAGTACTTC. This translates into CSASISYKAYEQYF.

This chain uses TRBV4-2 with TRBJ2-7; TRBD2 aligns across 13 bases. Trimming at V came to 5 bases and at J to 3 bases, leaving 10 bases not matched to a gene. The CDR3 contains 17 residues. The V gene's germline CDR1 is LGHNA and CDR2 YNFKEQ. This CDR3 is CASSSAPRTSGSYEQYV. In DNA, the CDR3 is TGTGCCAGCAGCTCGGCTCCAAGGACTAGCGGGAGCTACGAGCAGTACGTC.

This clonotype has a count of ten or more. The chain employs TRBV7-9 and TRBJ1-6; tentatively, D is TRBD1 (5 bases). With 5 bases removed from V and 7 bases from J, the gap between germline ends came to 18 bases. CDR3 length equals 16 residues. From germline, CDR1 is SEHNR and CDR2 FQNEAQ (reference sequence). The CDR3 bases are TGTGCCAGCAGCGCAATTCTCCCGGGACGGAATTCACCCCTCCACTTT. Protein sequence: CASSAILPGRNSPLHF.

This clonotype was seen only a few times. The V call is TRBV7-2, the J call TRBJ2-7; D possibly uses TRBD1 or TRBD2 (5 bases each). The germline gives CDR1 SGHTA, CDR2 FQGNSA. This CDR3 has 14 residues. Trimming shortened V by 5 bases and J by 6 bases, and 17 bases separated the two germline ends. CDR3 in amino acids: CASSRDPSPPEQYF. CDR3 in DNA: TGTGCCAGCAGCCGGGACCCAAGTCCCCCCGAGCAGTACTTC.

The chain has TRBV7-3 and TRBJ2-2; D ambiguous. Germline assignment: CDR1 SGHTA and CDR2 FQGTGA. V was trimmed by 5 bases and J by 6 bases, leaving 10 bases between them. The CDR3 totals 13 residues. CDR3 sequence reads: CASSPSTAGELFF. CDR3 nucleotide sequence: TGTGCCAGCAGCCCGTCCACGGCCGGGGAGCTGTTTTTT.

V gene TRBV7-6 combines with J gene TRBJ1-4; D unresolved. The CDR3 consists of 16 residues. Germline V gene sequence: CDR1 SGHVS, CDR2 FNYEAQ. Deletions cut 0 bases from V and 2 bases from J, with 10 bases between. This CDR3 reads CASSLAFLGTNEKLFF. CDR3 in DNA: TGTGCCAGCAGCTTAGCGTTTCTGGGCACTAATGAAAAACTGTTTTTT.

This clonotype was counted a few times. The chain joins TRBV7-6 to TRBJ2-1, with 12 bases identical to TRBD2. Trimming removed 1 base from V and 10 bases from J; junction bases left unmatched: 2. CDR1 is SGHVS and CDR2 is FNYEAQ in the germline V gene. The CDR3 consists of 14 residues. The CDR3 loop reads CASSLVTSGSEQFF. DNA for the CDR3: TGTGCCAGCAGCTTAGTGACTAGCGGGAGCGAGCAGTTCTTC. The full variable domain, its missing parts supplied by reference TRBV7-6 and TRBJ2-1, is GAGVSQSPRYKVTKRGQDVALRCDPISGHVSLYWYRQALGQGPEFLTYFNYEAQQDKSGLPNDRFSAERPEGSISTLTIQRTEQRDSAMYRCASSLVTSGSEQFFGPGTRLTVL.

The chain employs TRBV7-2 and TRBJ2-1; 8 bases are shared with TRBD1. The CDR3 totals 15 residues. The germline CDR1 and CDR2 sequences are SGHTA and FQGNSA. Losses at the gene ends were 4 bases for V and 3 bases for J; bases not matched to a gene: 5. The CDR3 DNA reads TGTGCCAGCAGCTCGACAGGGGACCACTACAATGAGCAGTTCTTC. Residues: CASSSTGDHYNEQFF.

The rearrangement links TRBV29-1 to TRBJ2-7; possible D gene TRBD2, 5 bases. The germline V gene has CDR1 SQVTM and CDR2 ANQGSEA. This CDR3 contains 12 residues. V was trimmed by 4 bases and J by 3 bases, leaving 10 bases between them. CDR3 protein: CSVVRGNYEQYF. Here the CDR3 DNA reads TGCAGCGTTGTTCGAGGGAACTACGAGCAGTACTTC.

The chain has TRBV24-1 and TRBJ2-1; D unresolved. Germline CDR1 reads KGHDR; CDR2 reads SFDVKD. This CDR3 has 13 amino acids. Trimming cost V 7 bases and J 5 bases, with 11 bases left between them. This CDR3 reads CATSLSVDNEQFF. In nucleotides, the CDR3 is TGTGCCACCAGCCTCTCAGTAGACAATGAGCAGTTCTTC.

The V gene is TRBV6-6, the J gene TRBJ2-2, with a weak D call TRBD2 (5 bases). There are 15 residues in the CDR3. Germline V gene sequence: CDR1 MNHNY, CDR2 SVGAGI (reference sequence). Deletions cut 0 bases from V and 4 bases from J, with 9 bases between. The CDR3 region has the DNA TGTGCCAGCAGTTACTCGCGAGAGGGCACCGGGGAGCTGTTTTTT. The encoded protein is CASSYSREGTGELFF.

This clonotype has only a few counts. CDR3 sequence reads: CASSPPIGMNTGELFF. CDR3 DNA sequence: TGTGCCAGCAGTCCCCCAATCGGTATGAACACCGGGGAGCTGTTTTTT. The V call is TRBV27, the J call TRBJ2-2; D not certain. The CDR3 runs 16 residues. The V gene lost 5 bases and the J gene lost 1 base, with 14 bases spanning the gap. Germline CDR1 is MNHEY and CDR2 is SMNVEV (reference sequence).

This clonotype was seen a few times. The chain recombines TRBV29-1 with TRBJ2-3; D ambiguous. Trimming shortened V by 0 bases and J by 6 bases, and 10 bases separated the two germline ends. Germline lookup yields CDR1 SQVTM and CDR2 ANQGSEA. This CDR3 has 13 residues. The CDR3 nucleotides read TGCAGCGTTGAAGATTTGGAAAGGGATACGCAGTATTTT. This encodes CSVEDLERDTQYF.

The V gene is TRBV20-1, the J gene TRBJ2-1; D is possibly TRBD2 (5 bases). CDR1 is DFQATT, CDR2 SNEGSKA, per germline (reference sequence). This CDR3 contains 15 residues. The V and J ends lost 5 bases and 6 bases respectively, with 20 bases between them. The CDR3 coding sequence is TGCAGTGCTCACGTCTCAGCGGTTTCTTTCAATGAGCAGTTCTTC. Its protein product is CSAHVSAVSFNEQFF.

A few counts support this clonotype. This sequence joins TRBV4-3 and TRBJ2-7, with unresolved D. The CDR3 sequence is 12 residues long. Germline assignment: CDR1 LGHNA and CDR2 YSLEER. V dropped 0 bases and J dropped 4 bases, with 4 bases sitting between them. Written as DNA, the CDR3 is TGCGCCAGCAGCCAAGAGAGTTACGAGCAGTACGTC. Protein product: CASSQESYEQYV.

This clonotype was recorded a few times. Mismatch with germline at one junction end may stem from a read error. The chain joins TRBV4-3 to TRBJ2-5; D may be TRBD2 (6 bases). The CDR3 sequence is 13 residues long. The germline gives CDR1 LGHNA, CDR2 YSLEER. The CDR3: CASSQGFAGTRYF. DNA of the CDR3: TGCGCCAGCAGCCAGGGATTTGCGGGGACCCGGTACTTC.

Only a few counts were recorded for this clonotype. The genes are TRBV9 and TRBJ2-7; D not resolved. This CDR3 is 14 amino acids long. V gave up 3 bases and J gave up 1 base, with 11 bases separating them. Looked up from germline, CDR1 is SGDLS and CDR2 is YYNGEE. CDR3 coding DNA: TGTGCCAGCAGCGCCGAACAGCTTTCCTACGAGCAGTACTTC. Encoded protein: CASSAEQLSYEQYF.